Each of the 18 T cell receptor beta chains below was sequenced from the same sample in a study of blood T cells in healthy people across ages. The second PCR ran about 6 to 12 cycles with a sample-barcoded 5' primer and J-beta primers. TCRdb ran MiXCR on the 5' RACE reads and lists one entry per CDR3 protein. The data hold about 900,000 distinct CDR3 sequences, with around 48% observed a single time. Material: blood. The receptors were gathered from a man aged 25-45 years in good health.

The V call is TRBV13, the J call TRBJ2-1; 8 bases map to TRBD1. V shed 5 bases, J shed 0 bases, and the junction held 9 bases outside the gene matches. This CDR3 region has 17 residues. Germline V gives CDR1 PRHDT, CDR2 FYEKMQ (reference sequence). The CDR3 here is CASSKRQGWDSYNEQFF. CDR3 DNA: TGTGCCAGCAGCAAACGACAGGGGTGGGACTCCTACAATGAGCAGTTCTTC.

About this clonotype itself: Being one base from a much bigger clone, this may be a read error. J is TRBJ1-2 and V is TRBV4-3; tentative D call: TRBD1 (6 bases). From germline, CDR1 is LGHNA and CDR2 YSLEER. Trimming left V 2 bases short and J 8 bases short, with 15 bases between. This CDR3 comprises 14 residues. The CDR3 loop is CASSQLTGQRGYTF. In DNA form, the CDR3 reads TGCGCCAGCAGCCAACTGACAGGCCAAAGGGGCTACACCTTC.

This clonotype showed up many times. V is TRBV20-1 and J is TRBJ2-4, with D uncertain. Germline lookup yields CDR1 DFQATT and CDR2 SNEGSKA (reference sequence). The ends were cut back, 1 base at V and 0 bases at J, with 4 bases in the middle. There are 13 residues in the CDR3. The CDR3 DNA follows: TGCAGTGCTAGAGCCTTAGCCAAAAACATTCAGTACTTC. It specifies CSARALAKNIQYF.

This chain joins TRBV4-1 and TRBJ1-1; D is uncertain. Trimming removed 3 bases at V and 4 bases at J, with 18 bases between. This CDR3 comprises 16 residues. CDR1 MGHRA and CDR2 YSYEKL come from the germline V gene. In DNA form, the CDR3 reads TGCGCCAGCAGCCAGCAGCCATCCCGATTGGGCACTGAAGCTTTCTTT. Amino acids: CASSQQPSRLGTEAFF.

The rearrangement joins TRBV10-3 to TRBJ2-2; D not certain. The V gene lost 3 bases and the J gene lost 4 bases, with 15 bases spanning the gap. Germline CDR1 and CDR2: ENHRY and SYGVKD. The CDR3 covers 16 residues. The CDR3: CAISDRSGLGTGELFF. CDR3 DNA sequence: TGTGCCATCAGTGATCGGTCCGGTCTCGGCACCGGGGAGCTGTTTTTT.

The chain carries TRBV6-1 and TRBJ2-7; unclear D gene. The CDR3 loop spans 14 amino acids. The V gene lost 2 bases and the J gene lost 4 bases, with 12 bases spanning the gap. Germline V gene lookup returns CDR1 MNHNS and CDR2 SASEGT. The CDR3 DNA sequence: TGTGCCAGCAGTGAATTGGCTGGTCCATACGAGCAGTACTTC. The encoded protein is CASSELAGPYEQYF.

This clonotype was seen at least ten times. The V gene is TRBV7-8, the J gene TRBJ2-3; D not certain. Germline loops: CDR1 SGHVS, CDR2 FQNEAQ. V lost 2 bases and J lost 0, with 9 bases in between. The CDR3 loop spans 15 amino acids. The CDR3 here is CASSLRPASTDTQYF. The CDR3 DNA reads as TGTGCCAGCAGCTTAAGGCCGGCTAGCACAGATACGCAGTATTTT.

V usage is TRBV5-6 and J usage is TRBJ2-3; TRBD2 is a possible D gene (5 bases). Between the trimmed V and J ends, which lost 1 base and 0 bases, there was a span of 12 bases. The germline gives CDR1 SGHDT, CDR2 YYEEEE. This CDR3 is 16 amino acids long. CDR3 amino acids: CASSLRWEISTDTQYF. In DNA, the CDR3 is TGTGCCAGCAGCTTGAGGTGGGAGATTAGCACAGATACGCAGTATTTT.

This clonotype was counted only a few times. The rearrangement links TRBV27 to TRBJ2-1; 11 bases align to TRBD1. This CDR3 comprises 16 residues. The ends lost 5 bases at V and 8 bases at J; junction bases unmatched: 11. Germline lookup yields CDR1 MNHEY and CDR2 SMNVEV (reference sequence). CDR3 in amino acids: CASSLAGDRGFHEQFF. The CDR3 DNA reads TGTGCCAGCAGTCTAGCAGGGGACAGGGGGTTTCATGAGCAGTTCTTC.

The V and J genes are TRBV20-1 and TRBJ2-2; 9 bases map to TRBD1. V was pared by 6 bases and J by 8 bases, with 7 bases of the junction left unmatched. The germline V gene has CDR1 DFQATT and CDR2 SNEGSKA (reference sequence). The CDR3 length is 13 residues. CDR3 protein: CSATPGQGGELFF. The CDR3 nucleotides are TGCAGTGCGACACCGGGACAGGGAGGGGAGCTGTTTTTT.

J is TRBJ2-7 and V is TRBV3-1; D remains ambiguous. Looked up from germline, CDR1 is LGHDT and CDR2 is YNNKEL (reference sequence). CDR3 length: 16 residues. V lost 4 bases, J lost 7 bases, and 23 bases lay in between. In nucleotides, the CDR3 is TGTGCCAGCAGCCCTCGGTCGAAGTCAAGATCGTGGGAGCAGTACTTC. The encoded protein is CASSPRSKSRSWEQYF.

This clonotype has just a few counts. The chain recombines TRBV7-3 with TRBJ2-3; no definite D call. CDR1 and CDR2 from the germline V gene are SGHTA and FQGTGA. V was pared by 3 bases and J by 2 bases, with 9 bases between. CDR3 length equals 14 residues. CDR3: CASSFSGYTDTQYF. The CDR3 DNA follows: TGTGCCAGCAGCTTTTCGGGTTACACAGATACGCAGTATTTT.

The genes are TRBV6-6 and TRBJ2-5; no firm D call. Trimming left V 2 bases short and J 1 base short, with 8 bases between. Germline V gene lookup returns CDR1 MNHNY and CDR2 SVGAGI (reference sequence). This CDR3 has 14 amino acids. The CDR3 region has the DNA TGTGCCAGCAGTTACAACCCGTCCCAAGAGACCCAGTACTTC. Translated: CASSYNPSQETQYF.

The chain recombines TRBV6-1 with TRBJ2-3; the D is unclear. The V and J ends lost 5 bases and 9 bases respectively, with 0 bases between them. The CDR3 extends over 8 amino acids. Germline V gene lookup returns CDR1 MNHNS and CDR2 SASEGT. The CDR3 sequence is CASSTQYF. In DNA, the CDR3 is TGTGCCAGCAGTACGCAGTATTTT.

In this sample, this clonotype turned up many times. The rearrangement uses TRBV4-2 and TRBJ1-2; 7 bases fit TRBD1. V was pared by 4 bases and J by 2 bases, with 4 bases of the junction left unmatched. This CDR3 comprises 14 residues. Per the germline V gene, CDR1 is LGHNA and CDR2 is YNFKEQ. The CDR3, as DNA: TGTGCCAGCAGCCCCGGGACAGAGAACTATGGCTACACCTTC. Amino acids: CASSPGTENYGYTF.

V is TRBV7-2 and J is TRBJ2-5; the D call may be TRBD1 or TRBD2 (5 bases each). Germline CDR1 SGHTA, CDR2 FQGNSA. The germline V and J ends were trimmed by 5 bases and 5 bases, with 18 bases remaining between them. The CDR3 totals 15 residues. DNA of the CDR3: TGTGCCAGCAGCCGGGGCGGGTTGGATATGGAGACCCAGTACTTC. Protein sequence: CASSRGGLDMETQYF.

The rearrangement links TRBV7-9 to TRBJ2-3, with D uncertain. The germline gives CDR1 SEHNR, CDR2 FQNEAQ (reference sequence). V was clipped by 4 bases and J by 2 bases, with 16 bases between them. The CDR3 runs 16 residues. CDR3 coding DNA: TGTGCCAGCAGCTCGGACCTAGGGTTCTTCACAGATACGCAGTATTTT. Amino acids: CASSSDLGFFTDTQYF.

This clonotype was picked up a small number of times. The chain couples TRBV6-2 or TRBV6-3 to TRBJ2-3, with D uncertain. V was pared by 5 bases and J by 7 bases, with 10 bases between. The CDR3 spans 12 residues. Germline V gives CDR1 MNHEY, CDR2 SVGEGT. The CDR3 DNA sequence: TGTGCCAGCAGTCAGGCCTTTAATACGCAGTATTTT. It is translated as CASSQAFNTQYF.